The entry below gives a single T cell receptor (beta chain) sequence along with its context. Its antigen is not identified. Stated treatment: 15 to 20 received Ad26.COV2.S at low or high dose, single or two shots; about 5 received placebo; per-sample allocation not given. Day 63 following the first vaccine or placebo injection was when the samples were taken. An adult aged 18-55 years in Boston served as the donor. This record belongs to a study of Ad26.COV2.S vaccination and SARS-CoV-2 variants. Study as a whole: Into the muscle, Ad26.COV2.S was dosed once or twice, 56 days apart. Study results and caveats: Reports say spike-specific CD8+ and CD4+ T cell responses covered substantial breadth after vaccination. Total T cell responses, in the TCR breadth and depth analyses, may have been underestimated.

This table comes from immunoSEQ multiplex PCR, and its TCRdb copy is limited to in-frame clones, with some not included. Counted here are about 330,000 clones, almost 90% occurring once; the ten biggest clones make up around 5%. Trimming took 2 bases from V and 5 from J; bases not matched to a gene: 8. Germline-derived CDR1 and CDR2 are SGHNT and YYREEE (reference sequence). The CDR3 contains 16 residues. This receptor was obtained from a person between 18 and 65 years old who received the Ad26.COV2.S COVID-19 vaccine or a placebo. The gene calls are TRBV5-4 and TRBJ2-2; TRBD2 matches 8 bases. Sequenced material: peripheral blood, taken in a trial of Ad26.COV2.S vaccine versus placebo. In DNA form, the CDR3 reads TGTGCCAGCAGCTTTGGGGGACTAGTACGAACCGGGGAGCTGTTTTTT. Encoded protein: CASSFGGLVRTGELFF.